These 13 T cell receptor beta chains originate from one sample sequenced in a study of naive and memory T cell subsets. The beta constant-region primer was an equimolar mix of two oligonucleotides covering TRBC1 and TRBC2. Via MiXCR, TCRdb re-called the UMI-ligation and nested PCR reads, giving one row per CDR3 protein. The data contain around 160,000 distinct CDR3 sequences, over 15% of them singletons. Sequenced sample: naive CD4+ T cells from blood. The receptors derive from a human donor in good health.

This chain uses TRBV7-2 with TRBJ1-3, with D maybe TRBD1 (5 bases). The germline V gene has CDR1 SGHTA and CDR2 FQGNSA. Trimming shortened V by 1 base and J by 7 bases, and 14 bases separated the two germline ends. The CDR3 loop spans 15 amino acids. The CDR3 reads CASSLGGGRGNTIYF. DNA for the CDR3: TGTGCCAGCAGCTTAGGGGGCGGCCGGGGGAACACCATATATTTT.

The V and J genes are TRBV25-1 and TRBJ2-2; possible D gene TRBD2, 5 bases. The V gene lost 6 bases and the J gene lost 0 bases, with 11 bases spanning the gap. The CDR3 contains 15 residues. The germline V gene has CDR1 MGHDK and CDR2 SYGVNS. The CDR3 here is CASRTAEANTGELFF. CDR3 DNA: TGTGCCAGCAGAACAGCGGAAGCGAACACCGGGGAGCTGTTTTTT.

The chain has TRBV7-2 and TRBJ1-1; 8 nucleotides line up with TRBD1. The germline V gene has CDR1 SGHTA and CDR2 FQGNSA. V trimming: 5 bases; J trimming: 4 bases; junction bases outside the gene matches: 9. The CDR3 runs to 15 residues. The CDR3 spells CASSPTGGSRTEAFF. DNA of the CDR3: TGTGCCAGCAGCCCAACAGGGGGTAGTCGCACTGAAGCTTTCTTT.

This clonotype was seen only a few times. The CDR3 sequence: CASSLDRGGETQYF. CDR3 nucleotides: TGCGCCAGCAGCTTGGACAGGGGTGGAGAGACCCAGTACTTC. The chain combines TRBV5-1 with TRBJ2-5; 7 bases fit TRBD1. The CDR3 runs to 14 residues. The V and J ends lost 0 bases and 4 bases, in that order; junction bases with no gene match: 3. Germline lookup yields CDR1 SGHRS and CDR2 YFSETQ.

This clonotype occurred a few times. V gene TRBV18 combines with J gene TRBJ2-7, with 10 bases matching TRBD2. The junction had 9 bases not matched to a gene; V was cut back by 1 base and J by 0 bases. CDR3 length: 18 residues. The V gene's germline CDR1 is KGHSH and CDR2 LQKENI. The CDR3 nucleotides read TGTGCCAGCTCACCACTAGCGGGAGGACCTACGAGCTCCTACGAGCAGTACTTC. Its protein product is CASSPLAGGPTSSYEQYF. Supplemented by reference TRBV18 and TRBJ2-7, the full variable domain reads NAGVMQNPRHLVRRRGQEARLRCSPMKGHSHVYWYRQLPEEGLKFMVYLQKENIIDESGMPKERFSAEFPKEGPSILRIQQVVRGDSAAYFCASSPLAGGPTSSYEQYFGPGTRLTVT.

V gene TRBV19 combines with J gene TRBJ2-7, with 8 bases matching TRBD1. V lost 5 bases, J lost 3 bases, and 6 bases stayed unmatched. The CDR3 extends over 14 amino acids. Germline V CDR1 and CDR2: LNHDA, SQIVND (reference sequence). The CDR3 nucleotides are TGTGCCAGTAGTCCAGGGGGCGGAGGCTACGAGCAGTACTTC. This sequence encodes CASSPGGGGYEQYF.

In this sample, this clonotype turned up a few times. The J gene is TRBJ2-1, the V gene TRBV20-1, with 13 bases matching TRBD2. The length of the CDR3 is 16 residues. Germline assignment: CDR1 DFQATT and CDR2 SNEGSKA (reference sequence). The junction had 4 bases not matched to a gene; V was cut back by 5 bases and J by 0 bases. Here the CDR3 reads CSAPGLAGASYNEQFF. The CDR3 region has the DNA TGCAGTGCTCCTGGACTAGCGGGAGCCTCCTACAATGAGCAGTTCTTC.

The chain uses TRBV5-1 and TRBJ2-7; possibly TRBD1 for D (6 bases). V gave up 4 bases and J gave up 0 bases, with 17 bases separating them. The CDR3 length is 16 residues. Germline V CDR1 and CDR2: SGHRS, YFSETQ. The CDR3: CASSRQPQGSSYEQYF. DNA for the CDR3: TGCGCCAGCAGCCGACAACCACAGGGTTCCTCCTACGAGCAGTACTTC.

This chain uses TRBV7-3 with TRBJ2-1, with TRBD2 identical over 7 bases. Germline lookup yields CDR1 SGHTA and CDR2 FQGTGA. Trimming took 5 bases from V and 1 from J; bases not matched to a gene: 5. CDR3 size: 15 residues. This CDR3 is CASSRGGGSYNEQFF. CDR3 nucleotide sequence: TGTGCCAGCAGCAGGGGCGGGGGATCCTACAATGAGCAGTTCTTC. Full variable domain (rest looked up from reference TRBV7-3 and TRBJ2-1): GAGVSQTPSNKVTEKGKYVELRCDPISGHTALYWYRQSLGQGPEFLIYFQGTGAADDSGLPNDRFFAVRPEGSVSTLKIQRTERGDSAVYLCASSRGGGSYNEQFFGPGTRLTVL.

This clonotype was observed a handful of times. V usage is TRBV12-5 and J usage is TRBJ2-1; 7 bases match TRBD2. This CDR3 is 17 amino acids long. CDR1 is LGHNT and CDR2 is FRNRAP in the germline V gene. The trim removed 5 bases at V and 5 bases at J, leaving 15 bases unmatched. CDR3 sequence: CASGGGDYWKPDNEQFF. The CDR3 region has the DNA TGTGCTAGTGGTGGGGGGGACTACTGGAAACCCGACAATGAGCAGTTCTTC.

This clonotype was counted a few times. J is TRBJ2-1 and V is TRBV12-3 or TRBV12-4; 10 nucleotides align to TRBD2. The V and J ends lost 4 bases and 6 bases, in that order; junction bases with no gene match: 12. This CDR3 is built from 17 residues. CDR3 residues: CASSSPGAGGRSNEQFF. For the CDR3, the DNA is TGTGCCAGCAGTTCCCCCGGAGCGGGAGGGCGGAGCAATGAGCAGTTCTTC.

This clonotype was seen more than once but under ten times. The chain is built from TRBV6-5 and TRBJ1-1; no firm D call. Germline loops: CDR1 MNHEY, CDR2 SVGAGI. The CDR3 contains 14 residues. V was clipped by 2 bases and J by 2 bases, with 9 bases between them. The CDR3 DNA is TGTGCCAGCAGTTACCAACCCTTAAACACTGAAGCTTTCTTT. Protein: CASSYQPLNTEAFF.

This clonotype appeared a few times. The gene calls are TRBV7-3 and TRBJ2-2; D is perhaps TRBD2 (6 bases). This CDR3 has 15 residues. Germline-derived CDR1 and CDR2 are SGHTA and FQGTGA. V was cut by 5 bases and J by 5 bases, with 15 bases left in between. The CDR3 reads CASSTGVAATGELFF. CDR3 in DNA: TGTGCCAGCAGCACGGGGGTAGCCGCAACCGGGGAGCTGTTTTTT. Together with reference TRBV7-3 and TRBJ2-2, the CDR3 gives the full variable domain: GAGVSQTPSNKVTEKGKYVELRCDPISGHTALYWYRQSLGQGPEFLIYFQGTGAADDSGLPNDRFFAVRPEGSVSTLKIQRTERGDSAVYLCASSTGVAATGELFFGEGSRLTVL.